This paragraph reports one T cell receptor beta chain. Its antigen is unidentified. This sample was included in a study of vaccination effects on CD4 cells after COVID-19. Notes on the study in general: Limitations: small convalescent group and missing early post-infection timepoints.

Germline CDR1 reads SGDLS; CDR2 reads YYNGEE. Trimming took 0 bases from V and 6 from J; bases not matched to a gene: 9. This CDR3 spans 16 amino acids. Some clones are missing from TCRdb's copy, which holds only in-frame ones; the method was immunoSEQ multiplex PCR. Among 35,000 to 55,000 clones listed, about 75% were seen once. Peptide-pool stimulation followed by sequencing identified expanded antigen-specific CD4+ clonotypes in the ViraFEST assay. Culture lasted 10 days before CD4+ T cell isolation. Infection dated between March and December 2020, before the Alpha, Beta and Delta variants reached the United States. Cultures got half-medium changes with IL-2 on days 3 and 7.

The chain uses TRBV9 and TRBJ2-1; TRBD2 matches at 7 bases. The TCR originated in a human donor who had a prior SARS-CoV-2 infection. Sequencing used CD4+ T cells from PBMCs cultured with a peptide pool, obtained before COVID-19 vaccination. CDR3 in amino acids: CASSVVGGSRLNEQFF. Here the CDR3 DNA reads TGTGCCAGCAGCGTAGTGGGCGGGAGTCGACTCAATGAGCAGTTCTTC.